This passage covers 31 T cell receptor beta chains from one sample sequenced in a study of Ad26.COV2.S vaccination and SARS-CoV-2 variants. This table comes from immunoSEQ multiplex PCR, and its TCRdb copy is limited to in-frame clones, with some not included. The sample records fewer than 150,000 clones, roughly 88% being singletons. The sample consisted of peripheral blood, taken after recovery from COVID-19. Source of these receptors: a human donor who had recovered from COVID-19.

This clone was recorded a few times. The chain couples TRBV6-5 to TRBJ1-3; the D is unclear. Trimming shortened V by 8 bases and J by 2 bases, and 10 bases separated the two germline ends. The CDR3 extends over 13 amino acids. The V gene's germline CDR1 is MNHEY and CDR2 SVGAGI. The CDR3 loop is CASVPSPGNTIYF. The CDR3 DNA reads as TGTGCCAGCGTACCGTCCCCTGGAAACACCATATATTTT.

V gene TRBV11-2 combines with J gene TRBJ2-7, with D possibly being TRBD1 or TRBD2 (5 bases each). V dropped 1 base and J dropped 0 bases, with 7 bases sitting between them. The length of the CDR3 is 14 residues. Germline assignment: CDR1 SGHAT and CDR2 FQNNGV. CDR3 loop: CASSLGGTSYEQYF. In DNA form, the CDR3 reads TGTGCCAGCAGCTTAGGAGGGACCTCCTACGAGCAGTACTTC.

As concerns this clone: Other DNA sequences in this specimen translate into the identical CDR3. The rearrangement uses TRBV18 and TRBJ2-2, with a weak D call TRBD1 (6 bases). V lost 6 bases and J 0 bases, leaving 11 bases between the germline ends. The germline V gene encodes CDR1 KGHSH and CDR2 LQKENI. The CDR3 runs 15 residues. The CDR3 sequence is CASSPQGTNTGELFF. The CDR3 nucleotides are TGTGCCAGCTCCCCCCAGGGGACGAACACCGGGGAGCTGTTTTTT. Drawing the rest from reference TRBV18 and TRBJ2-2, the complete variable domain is NAGVMQNPRHLVRRRGQEARLRCSPMKGHSHVYWYRQLPEEGLKFMVYLQKENIIDESGMPKERFSAEFPKEGPSILRIQQVVRGDSAAYFCASSPQGTNTGELFFGEGSRLTVL.

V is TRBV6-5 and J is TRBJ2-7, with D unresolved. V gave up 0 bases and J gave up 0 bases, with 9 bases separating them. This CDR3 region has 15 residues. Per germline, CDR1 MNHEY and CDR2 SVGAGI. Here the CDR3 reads CASSYSTPSSYEQYF. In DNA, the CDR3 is TGTGCCAGCAGTTACTCGACACCGAGCTCCTACGAGCAGTACTTC.

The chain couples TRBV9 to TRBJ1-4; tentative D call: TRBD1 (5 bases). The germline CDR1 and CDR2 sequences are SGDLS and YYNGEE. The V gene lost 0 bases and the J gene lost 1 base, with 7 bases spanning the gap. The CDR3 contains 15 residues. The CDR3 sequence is CASSVDGGTNEKLFF. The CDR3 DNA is TGTGCCAGCAGCGTAGATGGGGGAACTAATGAAAAACTGTTTTTT.

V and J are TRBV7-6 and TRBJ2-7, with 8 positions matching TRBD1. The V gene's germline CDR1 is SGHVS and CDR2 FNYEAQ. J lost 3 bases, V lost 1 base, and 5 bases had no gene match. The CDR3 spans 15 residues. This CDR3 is CASSLEGTGIYEQYF. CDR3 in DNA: TGTGCCAGCAGCTTAGAGGGGACAGGAATCTACGAGCAGTACTTC.

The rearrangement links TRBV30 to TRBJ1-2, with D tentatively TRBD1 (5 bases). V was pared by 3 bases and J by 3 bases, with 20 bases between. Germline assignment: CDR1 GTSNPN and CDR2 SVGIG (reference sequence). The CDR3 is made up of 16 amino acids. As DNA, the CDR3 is TGTGCCTGGAGGTTCGGGACCCATGGCAGCGACTATGGCTACACCTTC. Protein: CAWRFGTHGSDYGYTF.

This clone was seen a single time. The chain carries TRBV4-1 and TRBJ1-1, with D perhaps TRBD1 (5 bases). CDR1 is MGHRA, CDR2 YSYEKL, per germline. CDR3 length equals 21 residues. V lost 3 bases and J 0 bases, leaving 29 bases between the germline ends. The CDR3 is CASSHPLGGRGKRGMNTEAFF. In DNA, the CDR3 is TGCGCCAGCAGCCATCCGTTGGGGGGGAGGGGTAAGAGGGGAATGAACACTGAAGCTTTCTTT.

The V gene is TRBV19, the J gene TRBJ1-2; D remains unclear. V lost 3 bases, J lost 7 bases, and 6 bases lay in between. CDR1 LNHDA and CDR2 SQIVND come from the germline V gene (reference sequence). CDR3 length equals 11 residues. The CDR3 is CASSIRGGYTF. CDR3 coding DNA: TGTGCCAGTAGTATTCGGGGTGGCTACACCTTC.

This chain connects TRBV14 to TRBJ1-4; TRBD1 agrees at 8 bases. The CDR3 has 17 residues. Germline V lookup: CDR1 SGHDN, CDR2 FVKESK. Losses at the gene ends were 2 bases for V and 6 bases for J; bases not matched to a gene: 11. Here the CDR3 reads CASSQSAGTGPDEKLFF. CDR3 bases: TGTGCCAGCAGCCAAAGCGCCGGGACAGGCCCCGATGAAAAACTGTTTTTT.

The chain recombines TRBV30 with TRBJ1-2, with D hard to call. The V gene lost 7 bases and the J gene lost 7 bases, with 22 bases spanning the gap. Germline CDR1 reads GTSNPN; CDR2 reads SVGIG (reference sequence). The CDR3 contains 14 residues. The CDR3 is CAFQLGLKGGGYTF. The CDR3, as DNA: TGTGCCTTTCAATTGGGCCTCAAAGGCGGTGGCTACACCTTC. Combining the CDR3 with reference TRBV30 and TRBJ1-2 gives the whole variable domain SQTIHQWPATLVQPVGSPLSLECTVEGTSNPNLYWYRQAAGRGLQLLFYSVGIGQISSEVPQNLSASRPQDRQFILSSKKLLLSDSGFYLCAFQLGLKGGGYTFGSGTRLTVV.

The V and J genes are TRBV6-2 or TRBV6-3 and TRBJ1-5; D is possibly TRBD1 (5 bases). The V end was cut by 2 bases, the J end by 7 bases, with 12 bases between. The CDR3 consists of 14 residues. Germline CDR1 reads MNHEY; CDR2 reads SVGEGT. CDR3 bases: TGTGCCAGCAGTTACGGCCCAGGGACGCAGCCCCAGCATTTT. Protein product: CASSYGPGTQPQHF.

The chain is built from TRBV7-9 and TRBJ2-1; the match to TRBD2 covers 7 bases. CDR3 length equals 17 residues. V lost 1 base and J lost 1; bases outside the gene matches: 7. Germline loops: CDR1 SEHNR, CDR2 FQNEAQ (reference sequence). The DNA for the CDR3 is TGTGCCAGCAGCTTAGGGGGTAGCGGGTCTTCCTACAATGAGCAGTTCTTC. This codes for CASSLGGSGSSYNEQFF.

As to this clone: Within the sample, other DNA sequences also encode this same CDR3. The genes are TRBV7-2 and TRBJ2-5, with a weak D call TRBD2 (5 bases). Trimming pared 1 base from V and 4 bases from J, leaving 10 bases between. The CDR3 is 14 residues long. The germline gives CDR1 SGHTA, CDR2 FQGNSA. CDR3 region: CASSLGGRGETQYF. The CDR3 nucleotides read TGTGCCAGCAGCTTAGGAGGGAGAGGAGAGACCCAGTACTTC.

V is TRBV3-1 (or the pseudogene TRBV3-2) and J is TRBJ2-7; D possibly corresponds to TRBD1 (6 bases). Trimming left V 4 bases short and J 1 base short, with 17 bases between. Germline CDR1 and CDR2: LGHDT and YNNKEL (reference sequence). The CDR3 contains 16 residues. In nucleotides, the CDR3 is TGTGCCAGCAGCCCCCCCGGGACACGGAGGTCCTACGAGCAGTACTTC. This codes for CASSPPGTRRSYEQYF.

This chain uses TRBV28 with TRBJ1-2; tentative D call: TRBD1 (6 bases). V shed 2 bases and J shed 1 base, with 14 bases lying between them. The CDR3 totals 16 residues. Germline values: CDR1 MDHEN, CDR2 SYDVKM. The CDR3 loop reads CASSLLAGGDNYGYTF. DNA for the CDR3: TGTGCCAGCAGTTTACTCGCGGGGGGCGATAACTATGGCTACACCTTC.

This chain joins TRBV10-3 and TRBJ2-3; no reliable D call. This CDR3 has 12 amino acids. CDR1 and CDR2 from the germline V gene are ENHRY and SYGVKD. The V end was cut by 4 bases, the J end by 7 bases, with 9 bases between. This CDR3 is CAISASENTQYF. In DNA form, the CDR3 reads TGTGCCATCAGTGCGAGCGAAAATACGCAGTATTTT.

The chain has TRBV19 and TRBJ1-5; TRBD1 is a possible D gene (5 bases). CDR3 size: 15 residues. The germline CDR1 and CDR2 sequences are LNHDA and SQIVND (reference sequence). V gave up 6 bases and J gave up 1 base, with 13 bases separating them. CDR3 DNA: TGTGCCAGTAGAACCGCGGGGGTAAGCAATCAGCCCCAGCATTTT. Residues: CASRTAGVSNQPQHF. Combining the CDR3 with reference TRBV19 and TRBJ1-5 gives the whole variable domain DGGITQSPKYLFRKEGQNVTLSCEQNLNHDAMYWYRQDPGQGLRLIYYSQIVNDFQKGDIAEGYSVSREKKESFPLTVTSAQKNPTAFYLCASRTAGVSNQPQHFGDGTRLSIL.

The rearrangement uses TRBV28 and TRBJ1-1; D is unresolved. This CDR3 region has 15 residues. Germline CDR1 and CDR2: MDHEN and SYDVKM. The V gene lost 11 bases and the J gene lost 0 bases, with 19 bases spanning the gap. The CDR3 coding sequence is TGTGCCTGCCTTCGGAGAGGGATCATGAACACTGAAGCTTTCTTT. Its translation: CACLRRGIMNTEAFF.

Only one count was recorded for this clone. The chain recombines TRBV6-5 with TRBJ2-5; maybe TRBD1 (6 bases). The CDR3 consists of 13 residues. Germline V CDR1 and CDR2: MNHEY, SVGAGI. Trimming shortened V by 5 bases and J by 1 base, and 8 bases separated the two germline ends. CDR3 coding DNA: TGTGCCAGCAGTCGGACAGTCCAAGAGACCCAGTACTTC. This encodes CASSRTVQETQYF.

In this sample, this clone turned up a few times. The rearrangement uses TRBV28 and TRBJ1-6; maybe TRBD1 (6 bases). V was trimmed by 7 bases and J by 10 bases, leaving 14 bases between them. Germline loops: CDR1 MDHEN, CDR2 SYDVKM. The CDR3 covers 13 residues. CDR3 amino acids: CASNRALGSPLHF. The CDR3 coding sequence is TGTGCCAGCAACAGGGCCCTTGGGTCACCCCTCCACTTT.

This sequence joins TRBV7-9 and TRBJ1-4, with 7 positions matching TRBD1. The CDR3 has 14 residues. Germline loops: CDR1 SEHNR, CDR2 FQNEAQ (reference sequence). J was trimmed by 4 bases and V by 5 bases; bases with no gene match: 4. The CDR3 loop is CASSRGQYNEKLFF. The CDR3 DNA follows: TGTGCCAGCAGCCGGGGACAGTATAATGAAAAACTGTTTTTT.

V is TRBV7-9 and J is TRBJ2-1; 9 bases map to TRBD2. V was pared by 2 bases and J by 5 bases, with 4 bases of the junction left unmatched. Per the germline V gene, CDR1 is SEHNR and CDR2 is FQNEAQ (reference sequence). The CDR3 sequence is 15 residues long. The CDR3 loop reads CASSLISGGHNEQFF. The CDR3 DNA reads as TGTGCCAGCAGCTTAATTAGCGGGGGTCACAATGAGCAGTTCTTC.

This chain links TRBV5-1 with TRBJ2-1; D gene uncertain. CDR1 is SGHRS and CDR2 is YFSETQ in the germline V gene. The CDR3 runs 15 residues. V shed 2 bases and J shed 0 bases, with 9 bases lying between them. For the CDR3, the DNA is TGCGCCAGCAGCTTCGGGTCGAACTCCTACAATGAGCAGTTCTTC. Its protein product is CASSFGSNSYNEQFF.

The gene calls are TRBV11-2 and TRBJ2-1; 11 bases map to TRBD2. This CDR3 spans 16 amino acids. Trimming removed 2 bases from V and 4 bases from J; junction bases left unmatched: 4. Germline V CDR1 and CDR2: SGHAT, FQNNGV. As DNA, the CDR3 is TGTGCCAGCAGCTTACAATTAGCGGGGGGGTACAATGAGCAGTTCTTC. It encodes CASSLQLAGGYNEQFF. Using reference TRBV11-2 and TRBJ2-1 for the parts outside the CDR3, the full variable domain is EAGVAQSPRYKIIEKRQSVAFWCNPISGHATLYWYQQILGQGPKLLIQFQNNGVVDDSQLPKDRFSAERLKGVDSTLKIQPAKLEDSAVYLCASSLQLAGGYNEQFFGPGTRLTVL.

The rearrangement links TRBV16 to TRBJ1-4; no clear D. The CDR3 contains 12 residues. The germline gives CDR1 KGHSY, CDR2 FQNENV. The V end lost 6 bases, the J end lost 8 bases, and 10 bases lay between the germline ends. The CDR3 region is CASSNGYEKLFF. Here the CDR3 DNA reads TGTGCCAGCAGTAATGGGTACGAAAAACTGTTTTTT.

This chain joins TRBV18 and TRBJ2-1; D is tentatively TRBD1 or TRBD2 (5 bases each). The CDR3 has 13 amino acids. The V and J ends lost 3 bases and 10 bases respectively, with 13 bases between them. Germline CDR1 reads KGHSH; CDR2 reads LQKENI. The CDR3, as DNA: TGTGCCAGCTCACCGTTGGGGGTCGGCGAGCAGTTCTTC. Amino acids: CASSPLGVGEQFF.

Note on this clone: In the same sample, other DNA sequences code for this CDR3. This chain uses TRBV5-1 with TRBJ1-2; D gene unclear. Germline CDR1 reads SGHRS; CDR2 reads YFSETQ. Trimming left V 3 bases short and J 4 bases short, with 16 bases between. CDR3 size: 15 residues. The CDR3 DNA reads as TGCGCCAGCAGCTGGAGCCCGAGAGAAGGCTATGGCTACACCTTC. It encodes CASSWSPREGYGYTF.

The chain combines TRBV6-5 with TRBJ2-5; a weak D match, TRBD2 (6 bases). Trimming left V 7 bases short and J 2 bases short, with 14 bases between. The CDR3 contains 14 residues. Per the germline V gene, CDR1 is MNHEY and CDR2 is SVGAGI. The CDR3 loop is CASITPGVQETQYF. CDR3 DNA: TGTGCCAGCATCACGCCGGGGGTGCAAGAGACCCAGTACTTC.

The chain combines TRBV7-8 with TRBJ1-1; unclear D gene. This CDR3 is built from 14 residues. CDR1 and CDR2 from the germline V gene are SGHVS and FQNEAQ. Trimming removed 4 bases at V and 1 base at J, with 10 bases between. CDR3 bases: TGTGCCAGCAGCTCCAGAGACTCGAACACTGAAGCTTTCTTT. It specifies CASSSRDSNTEAFF.

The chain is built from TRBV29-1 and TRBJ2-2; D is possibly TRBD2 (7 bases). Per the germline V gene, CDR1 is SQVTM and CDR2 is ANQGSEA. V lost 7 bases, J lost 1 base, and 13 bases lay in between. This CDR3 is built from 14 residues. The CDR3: CSARGAMNTGELFF. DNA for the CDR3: TGCAGCGCTCGGGGGGCCATGAACACCGGGGAGCTGTTTTTT.